This passage covers 17 T cell receptor beta chains from one sample sequenced in a study of T cell responses to AZD1222 COVID-19 vaccine. Produced via immunoSEQ multiplex PCR; TCRdb's table is partial and in-frame only. The sample yields 95,000 to 150,000 clones, around 82% seen once. The input for sequencing was peripheral blood, taken on day 0 of AZD1222 vaccination. Receptor source: an adult in good health.

V and J are TRBV5-4 and TRBJ2-1; possible D gene TRBD2, 5 bases. Germline-derived CDR1 and CDR2 are SGHNT and YYREEE (reference sequence). The CDR3 has 12 amino acids. V lost 4 bases and J 9 bases, leaving 11 bases between the germline ends. This CDR3 is CASSPVGGEQFF. The CDR3 nucleotides read TGTGCCAGCAGCCCCGTAGGAGGTGAGCAGTTCTTC.

The V gene is TRBV4-2, the J gene TRBJ2-7, with D unclear. The germline gives CDR1 LGHNA, CDR2 YNFKEQ. Between the trimmed V and J ends, which lost 3 bases and 0 bases, there was a span of 12 bases. The CDR3 covers 15 residues. The CDR3 region is CASSQTSGSSYEQYF. The CDR3, as DNA: TGTGCCAGCAGCCAGACGTCGGGTAGCTCCTACGAGCAGTACTTC.

The rearrangement uses TRBV6-6 and TRBJ1-5, with D tentatively TRBD1 (5 bases). This CDR3 region has 14 residues. V was clipped by 0 bases and J by 5 bases, with 8 bases between them. Per germline, CDR1 MNHNY and CDR2 SVGAGI (reference sequence). CDR3 sequence reads: CASSYSRGDQPQHF. The CDR3, as DNA: TGTGCCAGCAGTTACTCACGGGGGGATCAGCCCCAGCATTTT.

This chain uses TRBV10-1 with TRBJ2-1, with 14 bases that match TRBD2. This CDR3 has 18 amino acids. Germline V gene lookup returns CDR1 WNHNN and CDR2 SYGVQD (reference sequence). After removal of 7 bases from V and 10 bases from J, the junction contained 18 bases not matched to a gene. The CDR3 nucleotides read TGCGCCAGCATTTTACACCGGCAATGGACTAGCGGGGGGTTGGAGCAGTTCTTC. It codes for CASILHRQWTSGGLEQFF.

The chain is built from TRBV6-5 and TRBJ1-2; D unclear. The germline V gene has CDR1 MNHEY and CDR2 SVGAGI. This CDR3 is built from 14 residues. Trimming removed 6 bases at V and 3 bases at J, with 14 bases between. The CDR3 nucleotides are TGTGCCAGCAGGACACGCGGTTACTACTATGGCTACACCTTC. It codes for CASRTRGYYYGYTF.

The rearrangement links TRBV5-4 to TRBJ2-1; D is unclear. The CDR3 loop spans 12 amino acids. The V gene's germline CDR1 is SGHNT and CDR2 YYREEE (reference sequence). V was trimmed by 0 bases and J by 10 bases, leaving 8 bases between them. CDR3 in DNA: TGTGCCAGCAGCTTGGTGGGCCGGGAGCAGTTCTTC. Amino acid sequence: CASSLVGREQFF.

V usage is TRBV6-5 and J usage is TRBJ1-4; TRBD1 aligns across 7 bases. The trim removed 7 bases at V and 5 bases at J, leaving 4 bases unmatched. The CDR3 spans 13 residues. Germline V gives CDR1 MNHEY, CDR2 SVGAGI. This CDR3 reads CASMGTANEKLFF. DNA of the CDR3: TGTGCCAGCATGGGGACAGCCAATGAAAAACTGTTTTTT.

This chain connects TRBV11-3 to TRBJ2-5, with D maybe TRBD1 (5 bases). This CDR3 has 15 amino acids. Germline V gene lookup returns CDR1 SGHNT and CDR2 YENEEA. Trimming took 0 bases from V and 5 from J, leaving 13 bases between them. The chain's CDR3 is CASSLEAGLGETQYF. The CDR3 nucleotides are TGTGCCAGCAGCTTAGAGGCAGGGCTGGGGGAGACCCAGTACTTC.

This clone is a singleton in its sample. The chain uses TRBV2 and TRBJ1-4, with 8 bases aligning to TRBD1. CDR3 length: 16 amino acids. V trimming: 6 bases; J trimming: 6 bases; junction bases outside the gene matches: 12. The germline gives CDR1 SNHLY, CDR2 FYNNEI. DNA for the CDR3: TGTGCCAGCAGGACGTCTAGCAGGGGGCGCGATGAAAAACTGTTTTTT. Protein: CASRTSSRGRDEKLFF.

V usage is TRBV19 and J usage is TRBJ2-7; TRBD1 might be the D (5 bases). V lost 3 bases to trimming and J lost 4 bases, with 7 bases between them. CDR1 and CDR2 (germline): LNHDA, SQIVND (reference sequence). The CDR3 length is 12 residues. The CDR3 protein is CASSIQGYEQYF. The CDR3 DNA reads TGTGCCAGTAGTATTCAGGGTTACGAGCAGTACTTC.

The chain is built from TRBV4-2 and TRBJ2-7, with 11 positions matching TRBD1. Germline lookup yields CDR1 LGHNA and CDR2 YNFKEQ. The CDR3 has 17 residues. With 1 base clipped from V and 2 bases from J, the junction kept 7 bases outside the gene matches. CDR3 DNA sequence: TGTGCCAGCAGCCAAGTTAGACCGGGACAGGGGGCCTACGAGCAGTACTTC. The encoded protein is CASSQVRPGQGAYEQYF.

The chain carries TRBV13 and TRBJ1-3; D is undetermined. V lost 0 bases and J 0 bases, leaving 12 bases between the germline ends. The CDR3 is 17 residues long. The V gene's germline CDR1 is PRHDT and CDR2 FYEKMQ (reference sequence). CDR3 nucleotide sequence: TGTGCCAGCAGCTTAGGCGGTATCGGGGACTCTGGAAACACCATATATTTT. Protein product: CASSLGGIGDSGNTIYF. Full variable domain (missing parts from reference TRBV13 and TRBJ1-3): AAGVIQSPRHLIKEKRETATLKCYPIPRHDTVYWYQQGPGQDPQFLISFYEKMQSDKGSIPDRFSAQQFSDYHSELNMSSLELGDSALYFCASSLGGIGDSGNTIYFGEGSWLTVV.

V gene TRBV28 combines with J gene TRBJ1-4; unclear D gene. The germline CDR1 and CDR2 sequences are MDHEN and SYDVKM. Trimming cost V 3 bases and J 0 bases, with 11 bases left between them. There are 16 residues in the CDR3. The CDR3, as DNA: TGTGCCAGCAGTTTTTGGACGGTAGCAACTAATGAAAAACTGTTTTTT. Translating it yields CASSFWTVATNEKLFF.

The chain employs TRBV7-9 and TRBJ2-7; 10 bases line up with TRBD2. V shed 1 base and J 1 base; nucleotides not matched to a gene: 10. The CDR3 extends over 18 amino acids. The germline V gene encodes CDR1 SEHNR and CDR2 FQNEAQ (reference sequence). The CDR3, as DNA: TGTGCCAGCAGCTTAGGAGGTAGCGGGGGGTTGATATCCTACGAGCAGTACTTC. Its protein is CASSLGGSGGLISYEQYF.

V and J are TRBV28 and TRBJ2-7; 7 nucleotides align to TRBD2. CDR3 length equals 15 residues. The ends lost 8 bases at V and 4 bases at J; junction bases unmatched: 14. Germline V lookup: CDR1 MDHEN, CDR2 SYDVKM. CDR3 DNA sequence: TGTGCCAGCGTTAGCCCGGGGGGTTCCTTTTACGAGCAGTACTTC. It is translated as CASVSPGGSFYEQYF.

The V and J genes are TRBV18 and TRBJ1-1; D is undetermined. Trimming pared 0 bases from V and 2 bases from J, leaving 7 bases between. CDR3 length: 14 residues. The germline CDR1 and CDR2 sequences are KGHSH and LQKENI. DNA for the CDR3: TGTGCCAGCTCACCACCGTGGTTTAACACTGAAGCTTTCTTT. This sequence encodes CASSPPWFNTEAFF.

This chain uses TRBV10-3 with TRBJ1-6; 11 bases map to TRBD1. Germline V gene lookup returns CDR1 ENHRY and CDR2 SYGVKD. V shed 6 bases, J shed 10 bases, and the junction held 11 bases outside the gene matches. This CDR3 is built from 16 residues. CDR3 region: CAISYSSGTGGSPLHF. CDR3 DNA sequence: TGTGCCATCAGCTATTCCTCCGGGACAGGGGGGTCACCCCTCCACTTT.